One sample yielded the 9 T cell receptor beta chains listed below, sequenced in a study of blood T cells in healthy people across ages. With a J-beta primer mix and a sample-barcoded 5' primer, a second PCR ran 7 to 11 cycles. MiXCR was run by TCRdb on the 5' RACE reads, yielding one entry per CDR3 protein. Of around 1,900,000 distinct CDR3 sequences listed, around 40% are singletons. What was sequenced was blood. The source of these receptors is a human donor in good health.

The genes are TRBV15 and TRBJ2-3; 11 nucleotides agree with TRBD2. With 1 base clipped from V and 4 bases from J, the junction kept 7 bases outside the gene matches. This CDR3 region has 17 residues. The germline V gene encodes CDR1 LNHNV and CDR2 YYDKDF (reference sequence). This CDR3 reads CATSRGLAGGLADTQYF. The CDR3 DNA reads TGTGCCACCAGCAGAGGCCTAGCGGGGGGATTGGCAGATACGCAGTATTTT. The full variable domain, its missing parts supplied by reference TRBV15 and TRBJ2-3, is DAMVIQNPRYQVTQFGKPVTLSCSQTLNHNVMYWYQQKSSQAPKLLFHYYDKDFNNEADTPDNFQSRRPNTSFCFLDIRSPGLGDTAMYLCATSRGLAGGLADTQYFGPGTRLTVL.

The chain couples TRBV6-2 or TRBV6-3 to TRBJ1-2; 8 bases line up with TRBD1. V dropped 2 bases and J dropped 7; count of bases not matched to a gene: 9. Germline lookup yields CDR1 MNHEY and CDR2 SVGEGT. The CDR3 covers 15 residues. The CDR3 bases are TGTGCCAGCAGTTACGGGGCAGGGGGCATCCGTGGCTACACCTTC. Encoded protein: CASSYGAGGIRGYTF.

The chain couples TRBV5-1 to TRBJ2-2; possibly TRBD1 or TRBD2 for D (5 bases each). The germline gives CDR1 SGHRS, CDR2 YFSETQ. Trimming took off 1 base at V and 2 bases at J, with 9 bases between the two ends. CDR3 length: 15 residues. The CDR3 DNA follows: TGCGCCAGCAGCTTGTTCGGGACCAACACCGGGGAGCTGTTTTTT. It specifies CASSLFGTNTGELFF.

The chain carries TRBV11-3 and TRBJ2-1; no firm D call. Germline CDR1 is SGHNT and CDR2 is YENEEA. The CDR3 has 12 residues. V was trimmed by 8 bases and J by 8 bases, leaving 13 bases between them. As DNA, the CDR3 is TGTGCCAGCGGCGCTACGGGCTATGAGCAGTTCTTC. Encoded protein: CASGATGYEQFF.

V usage is TRBV4-2 and J usage is TRBJ1-1, with D possibly being TRBD1 (5 bases). V was trimmed by 8 bases and J by 4 bases, leaving 17 bases between them. The CDR3 runs to 14 residues. Germline values: CDR1 LGHNA, CDR2 YNFKEQ. The CDR3 nucleotides are TGTGCCAGCTCAGCGGGACCGCTCATCACTGAAGCTTTCTTT. It is translated as CASSAGPLITEAFF.

There are a few counts of this clonotype. The rearrangement links TRBV29-1 to TRBJ1-1; no firm D call. This CDR3 comprises 14 residues. The V end was cut by 4 bases, the J end by 0 bases, with 12 bases between. Looked up from germline, CDR1 is SQVTM and CDR2 is ANQGSEA. DNA for the CDR3: TGCAGCGTTGGGTACGGGAGTATGAACACTGAAGCTTTCTTT. It yields the protein CSVGYGSMNTEAFF.

This clonotype occurred once. The V call is TRBV7-9, the J call TRBJ2-2; TRBD2 matches 11 bases. CDR1 is SEHNR and CDR2 is FQNEAQ in the germline V gene (reference sequence). Trimming cost V 7 bases and J 0 bases; bases outside gene matches: 1. The CDR3 is 15 residues long. This CDR3 is CASKTSGANTGELFF. The CDR3, as DNA: TGTGCCAGCAAGACTAGCGGGGCGAACACCGGGGAGCTGTTTTTT.

This clonotype has only one observation. V and J are TRBV4-3 and TRBJ1-2; 11 bases are a match to TRBD1. This CDR3 region has 16 residues. The junction had 6 bases not matched to a gene; V was cut back by 2 bases and J by 4 bases. Germline-derived CDR1 and CDR2 are LGHNA and YSLEER. The CDR3 loop reads CASSQLGQGVLYGYTF. The CDR3 DNA follows: TGCGCCAGCAGCCAACTGGGACAGGGGGTACTCTATGGCTACACCTTC.

This clonotype showed up many times. This chain uses TRBV20-1 with TRBJ2-5; D ambiguous. The CDR3 covers 11 residues. CDR1 is DFQATT and CDR2 is SNEGSKA in the germline V gene (reference sequence). Trimming stripped 6 bases from V and 5 bases from J, with 10 bases between. The CDR3 DNA reads as TGCAGTGCGCTCCTCCGGGAGACCCAGTACTTC. Amino acids: CSALLRETQYF.